The rows below give T cell receptor beta chains drawn from one sample of a study of neoadjuvant anti-PD-1 for oral cavity cancer. Sequenced by immunoSEQ multiplex PCR; TCRdb stores in-frame clones only, minus some. Of about 23,000 clones in the sample, approximately 26% are singletons; the top ten hold more than 15%. Here the sequenced sample was tumor tissue, taken after nivolumab (anti-PD-1) treatment. Every receptor here comes from a person aged 40 to 85 with oral cavity squamous cell carcinoma. Both conserved end residues are part of each CDR3. A D gene is named only where the DNA matches it firmly. Clone sizes are given selectively: once, few, many, or a class where the clone is expanded.

TRBV30,-,12,-,TRBJ2-7,TGTGCCTGGAGCCAAACAGTCTACGAGCAGTACTTC,CAWSQTVYEQYF
TRBV13,-,21,TRBD2,TRBJ2-2,TGTGCCAGCAGCTTAGTGGACCGTTGGCTAGCGGGAAACGGTGGAACCGGGGAGCTGTTTTTT,CASSLVDRWLAGNGGTGELFF
TRBV19,-,15,-,TRBJ2-7,TGTGCCAGTAGTATTTCCCCCCAGGGGACCTACGAGCAGTACTTC,CASSISPQGTYEQYF
TRBV5-1,many,17,TRBD2,TRBJ2-3,TGCGCCAGCAGCTTGGCCTTGGCGGGAGGGCCCCAAGATACGCAGTATTTT,CASSLALAGGPQDTQYF
TRBV6-4,few,15,TRBD2,TRBJ2-3,TGTGCCAGCAGTCCTACTAGCGGGAGCACAGATACGCAGTATTTT,CASSPTSGSTDTQYF
TRBV5-1,-,15,TRBD1,TRBJ2-7,TGCGCCAGCAGCAGGGGGACAGATTTCTCCTACGAGCAGTACTTC,CASSRGTDFSYEQYF
TRBV30,few,12,-,TRBJ2-1,TGTGCCTGGAGTGCGCAGACAAATGAGCAGTTCTTC,CAWSAQTNEQFF
TRBV7-9,once,15,TRBD2,TRBJ2-1,TGTGCCAGCAGCTCCGCTAGCGGGGCCTACAATGAGCAGTTCTTC,CASSSASGAYNEQFF
TRBV7-2,few,16,-,TRBJ2-5,TGTGCCAGCAGCTTAGCATTCGGGTCAGCCCAAGAGACCCAGTACTTC,CASSLAFGSAQETQYF
TRBV28,-,16,-,TRBJ1-2,TGTGCCAGCAGTTCCACCTCGTTGGGGCGTAACTATGGCTACACCTTC,CASSSTSLGRNYGYTF
TRBV14,few,14,-,TRBJ2-7,TGTGCCAGCAGCGGAGGTGGGGCCGGTTACGAGCAGTACTTC,CASSGGGAGYEQYF
TRBV9,-,15,-,TRBJ2-2,TGTGCCAGCAGCGTAGAACCCTCGAACACCGGGGAGCTGTTTTTT,CASSVEPSNTGELFF
TRBV7-9,once,10,-,TRBJ2-3,TGTGCCAGCTCTGTGGACTCGCAGTATTTT,CASSVDSQYF
TRBV7-2,-,16,TRBD2,TRBJ2-3,TGTGCCAGCAGCCATGGACTAGCGGGAATCACAGATACGCAGTATTTT,CASSHGLAGITDTQYF
TRBV27,-,13,-,TRBJ1-4,TGTGCCAGCAGTTTAGGGGGTCACGAAAAACTGTTTTTT,CASSLGGHEKLFF
TRBV7-7,few,12,TRBD1,TRBJ2-5,TGTGCCAGCAGAACAGGGGCAGAGACCCAGTACTTC,CASRTGAETQYF
TRBV29-1,few,13,TRBD2,TRBJ2-1,TGCAGCTCGAGCGGGAGGGCCATATATGAGCAGTTCTTC,CSSSGRAIYEQFF
TRBV6-6,-,16,TRBD2,TRBJ2-2,TGTGCCAGCAGTTACTCCAATAGCGGGAGCGCCGGGGAGCTGTTTTTT,CASSYSNSGSAGELFF
TRBV9,-,21,TRBD1,TRBJ1-5,TGTGCCAGCAGCCTTCACCGAGCTGGGGACAGGGGCTCCGGGAGCAATCAGCCCCAGCATTTT,CASSLHRAGDRGSGSNQPQHF
TRBV6-1,few,14,TRBD1,TRBJ1-4,TGTGCCAGTCTTACAGGGGGAACTAATGAAAAACTGTTTTTT,CASLTGGTNEKLFF
TRBV4-1,medium-sized,17,-,TRBJ2-6,TGCGCCAGCAGCCAAGGACAGGCCCACTCTGGGGCCAACGTCCTGACTTTC,CASSQGQAHSGANVLTF
TRBV10-3,few,11,-,TRBJ2-5,TGTGCCACCTCTCTCCAAGAGACCCAGTACTTC,CATSLQETQYF
TRBV28,-,18,TRBD1,TRBJ1-2,TGTGCCAGCAGTTTAATATTGGTAACCGGACAGGGGGTCTATGGCTACACCTTC,CASSLILVTGQGVYGYTF
TRBV27,few,13,-,TRBJ2-7,TGTGCCAGCAATCTCCTTCGTCTCCCTAGTAAGTACTTC,CASNLLRLPSKYF
TRBV19,medium-sized,13,-,TRBJ1-2,TGTGCCAGTAGTCAGACAGAGATCTATGGCTACACCTTC,CASSQTEIYGYTF
TRBV4-2,-,14,TRBD1,TRBJ2-2,TGTGCCAGCAGCCCCGGGACAGCCTCCGGGGAGCTGTTTTTT,CASSPGTASGELFF
TRBV7-2,-,16,-,TRBJ2-7,TGTGCCAGCAGCTCCTGGAATAGGTTAGGGGGTCGGGAGCAGTACTTC,CASSSWNRLGGREQYF
TRBV18,few,13,-,TRBJ2-6,TGTGCCAGCTCACCATCTGGGGCCAACGTCCTGACTTTC,CASSPSGANVLTF
TRBV27,-,13,TRBD1,TRBJ1-1,TGTGCCAGCAGTTTGACAGGGGAGACTGAAGCTTTCTTT,CASSLTGETEAFF
TRBV10-3,-,15,-,TRBJ1-2,TGTGCCATCAGTGAGTCGGGGACAATCGTCTATGGCTACACCTTC,CAISESGTIVYGYTF
TRBV6-5,medium-sized,15,-,TRBJ2-2,TGTGCCAGCGGAGAGCCGGGTACTTTCACCGGGGAGCTGTTTTTT,CASGEPGTFTGELFF
TRBV27,-,16,TRBD1,TRBJ1-5,TGTGCCAGCAGGGGGACAGGGGACGGGCGCAATCAGCCCCAGCATTTT,CASRGTGDGRNQPQHF
TRBV27,-,14,-,TRBJ1-2,TGTGCCAGCAGTTTGGGCAGGGGAGGTTATGGCTACACCTTC,CASSLGRGGYGYTF
TRBV7-2,-,15,-,TRBJ2-7,TGTGCCAGCAGCTTAGGGGTTTGGGGGGCCTACGAGCAGTACTTC,CASSLGVWGAYEQYF
TRBV6-1,-,11,-,TRBJ1-1,TGTGCCAGCAGAATGAACACTGAAGCTTTCTTT,CASRMNTEAFF
TRBV2,-,13,TRBD2,TRBJ2-5,TGTGCCAGCAGACTAGCGGACCAAGAGACCCAGTACTTC,CASRLADQETQYF
TRBV7-6,-,18,TRBD1,TRBJ2-7,TGTGCCAGCAGCCGCCTCGGACAGGGGGCAACAGCGCGATACGAGCAGTACTTC,CASSRLGQGATARYEQYF
TRBV5-4,-,13,-,TRBJ2-5,TGTGCCAGCAGTCCGACAGGTGGAGAGACCCAGTACTTC,CASSPTGGETQYF
TRBV7-9,many,13,-,TRBJ2-7,TGTGCCAGTACTAAGCAGGGGCTGGGCGAGCAGTACTTC,CASTKQGLGEQYF
TRBV7-2,once,15,-,TRBJ1-3,TGTGCCAGCAGTCCCTCGGGGTTCTCTGGAAACACCATATATTTT,CASSPSGFSGNTIYF
TRBV7-7,few,16,-,TRBJ2-3,TGTGCTAGCAGCCCACAGGGCCAGGGTTTCACAGATACGCAGTATTTT,CASSPQGQGFTDTQYF
TRBV7-9,few,12,-,TRBJ1-1,TGTGCCAGCACCGTAAGAAACACTGAAGCTTTCTTT,CASTVRNTEAFF
TRBV19,few,15,-,TRBJ2-5,TGTGCCAGTAGTATAGAGGGACGTAGAGGAGAGACCCAGTACTTC,CASSIEGRRGETQYF
TRBV20-1,-,11,-,TRBJ2-7,TGCAGTGCTGGCGACAGCTACGAGCAGTACTTC,CSAGDSYEQYF
TRBV4-1,-,16,TRBD2,TRBJ2-1,TGCGCCAGCAGTCTCCGAGGCGGGAGCTCCTACAATGAGCAGTTCTTC,CASSLRGGSSYNEQFF
TRBV5-4,few,14,-,TRBJ1-2,TGTGCCACCTCCCGGGTGGGGGAAGGGTACGGCTACACCTTC,CATSRVGEGYGYTF
TRBV2,few,15,-,TRBJ2-5,TGTGCCAGCAGTGAAGCGCGATGGGGCCAAGAGACCCAGTACTTC,CASSEARWGQETQYF
TRBV27,-,17,TRBD2,TRBJ2-7,TGTGCCAGCAGTTTATCTCAGAGTCATAGCGGGAGCTACGAGCAGTACTTC,CASSLSQSHSGSYEQYF
TRBV30,-,14,-,TRBJ1-4,TGTGCCTGGAGAATAAAAGCGGCTAATGAAAAACTGTTTTTT,CAWRIKAANEKLFF